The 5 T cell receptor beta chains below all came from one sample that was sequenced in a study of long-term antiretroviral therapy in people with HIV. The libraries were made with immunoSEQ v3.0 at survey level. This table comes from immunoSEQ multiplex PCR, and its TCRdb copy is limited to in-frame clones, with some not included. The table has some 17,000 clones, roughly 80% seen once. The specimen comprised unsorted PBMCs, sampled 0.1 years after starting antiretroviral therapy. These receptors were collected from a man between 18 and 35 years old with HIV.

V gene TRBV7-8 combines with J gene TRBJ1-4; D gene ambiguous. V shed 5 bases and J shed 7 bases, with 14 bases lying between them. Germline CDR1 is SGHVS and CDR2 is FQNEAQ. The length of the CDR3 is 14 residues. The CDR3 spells CASSPGNSGEKLFF. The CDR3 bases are TGTGCCAGCAGCCCAGGAAACTCAGGTGAAAAACTGTTTTTT.

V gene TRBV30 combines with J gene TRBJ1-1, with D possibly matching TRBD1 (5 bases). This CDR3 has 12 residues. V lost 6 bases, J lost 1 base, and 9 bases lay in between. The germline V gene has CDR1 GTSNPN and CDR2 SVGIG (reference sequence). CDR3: CACGTGNTEAFF. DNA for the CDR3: TGTGCCTGTGGGACGGGGAACACTGAAGCTTTCTTT.

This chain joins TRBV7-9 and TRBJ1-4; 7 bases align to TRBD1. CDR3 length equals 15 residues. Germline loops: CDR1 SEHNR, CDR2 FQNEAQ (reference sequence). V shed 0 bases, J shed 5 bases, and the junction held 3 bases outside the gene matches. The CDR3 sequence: CASSLAQGENEKLFF. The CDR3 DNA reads TGTGCCAGCAGCTTAGCTCAGGGGGAAAATGAAAAACTGTTTTTT. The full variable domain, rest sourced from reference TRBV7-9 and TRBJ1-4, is DTGVSQNPRHKITKRGQNVTFRCDPISEHNRLYWYRQTLGQGPEFLTYFQNEAQLEKSRLLSDRFSAERPKGSFSTLEIQRTEQGDSAMYLCASSLAQGENEKLFFGSGTQLSVL.

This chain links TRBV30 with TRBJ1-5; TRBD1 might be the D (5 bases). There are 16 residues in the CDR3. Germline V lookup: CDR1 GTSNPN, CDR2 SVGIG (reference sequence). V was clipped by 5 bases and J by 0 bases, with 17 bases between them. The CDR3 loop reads CAWGPRQRNSNQPQHF. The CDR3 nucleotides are TGTGCCTGGGGCCCCCGACAGAGAAATAGCAATCAGCCCCAGCATTTT.

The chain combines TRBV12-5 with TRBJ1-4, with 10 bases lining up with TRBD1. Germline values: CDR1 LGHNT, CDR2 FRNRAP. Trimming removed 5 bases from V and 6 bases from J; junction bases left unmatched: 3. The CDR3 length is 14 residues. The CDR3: CASGEDRGHEKLFF. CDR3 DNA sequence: TGTGCTAGTGGTGAAGACAGGGGGCATGAAAAACTGTTTTTT.